The 9 T cell receptor beta chains reported below all come from one sample, sequenced in a study of blood T cell repertoires in COVID-19. Clones were read by immunoSEQ multiplex PCR, and TCRdb kept only the in-frame ones, dropping some. The sample carries almost 85,000 clones, around nine tenths recorded once. Sequencing was done on a sample of PBMCs or T cells enriched from blood (not recorded which). These TCRs come from a woman in her fifties or sixties with acute COVID-19.

This sequence joins TRBV7-2 and TRBJ1-1; possible D gene TRBD1, 6 bases. This CDR3 has 13 residues. V was trimmed by 6 bases and J by 2 bases, leaving 10 bases between them. Germline V gives CDR1 SGHTA, CDR2 FQGNSA. The CDR3 protein is CASRVGANTEAFF. In DNA form, the CDR3 reads TGTGCCAGCAGGGTGGGGGCTAACACTGAAGCTTTCTTT.

The V and J genes are TRBV7-2 and TRBJ2-3; D is uncertain. Germline V lookup: CDR1 SGHTA, CDR2 FQGNSA. There are 13 residues in the CDR3. The V end lost 1 base, the J end lost 5 bases, and 7 bases lay between the germline ends. The CDR3 reads CASSLVHRDTQYF. CDR3 sequence (DNA): TGTGCCAGCAGCTTAGTACACAGAGATACGCAGTATTTT.

This clone is a singleton in its sample. V usage is TRBV10-1 and J usage is TRBJ1-1; 9 nucleotides agree with TRBD1. The CDR3 consists of 16 residues. The germline V gene has CDR1 WNHNN and CDR2 SYGVQD (reference sequence). J was trimmed by 2 bases and V by 7 bases; bases with no gene match: 11. CDR3 amino acids: CASTPDRGSGNTEAFF. CDR3 in DNA: TGCGCCAGCACCCCGGACAGGGGCTCCGGAAACACTGAAGCTTTCTTT.

This chain uses TRBV28 with TRBJ2-5, with 8 positions matching TRBD1. The germline V gene encodes CDR1 MDHEN and CDR2 SYDVKM. The CDR3 is made up of 15 amino acids. Losses at the gene ends were 4 bases for V and 5 bases for J; bases not matched to a gene: 9. CDR3 residues: CASSSTGVARETQYF. CDR3 coding DNA: TGTGCCAGCAGTTCGACAGGGGTGGCGAGGGAGACCCAGTACTTC.

The chain carries TRBV5-4 and TRBJ1-3, with 7 bases lining up with TRBD1. The V and J ends lost 4 bases and 0 bases, in that order; junction bases with no gene match: 7. The V gene's germline CDR1 is SGHNT and CDR2 YYREEE (reference sequence). The CDR3 spans 16 residues. In nucleotides, the CDR3 is TGTGCCAGCAGCCAGGGACAGTCATTCTCTGGAAACACCATATATTTT. This codes for CASSQGQSFSGNTIYF.

The V gene is TRBV24-1, the J gene TRBJ1-1; D may be TRBD1 (6 bases). The germline CDR1 and CDR2 sequences are KGHDR and SFDVKD. Trimming cost V 7 bases and J 3 bases, with 11 bases left between them. This CDR3 is built from 13 residues. The CDR3 reads CATRQGGDTEAFF. The CDR3 bases are TGTGCCACCAGACAGGGAGGGGACACTGAAGCTTTCTTT.

V is TRBV7-6 and J is TRBJ2-5; TRBD1 matches at 7 bases. V lost 6 bases and J lost 4; bases outside the gene matches: 5. From germline, CDR1 is SGHVS and CDR2 FNYEAQ. The CDR3 contains 13 residues. In DNA, the CDR3 is TGTGCCAGCAGAGGGGGCCCGGGAGAGACCCAGTACTTC. Translated, it gives CASRGGPGETQYF.

The chain employs TRBV14 and TRBJ1-1; D is ambiguous. Trimming cost V 0 bases and J 0 bases, with 8 bases left between them. Germline CDR1 and CDR2: SGHDN and FVKESK. The CDR3 length is 15 residues. For the CDR3, the DNA is TGTGCCAGCAGCCAAGAGGAGTTCATGAACACTGAAGCTTTCTTT. Protein product: CASSQEEFMNTEAFF. Variable domain in full (rest from reference TRBV14 and TRBJ1-1): EAGVTQFPSHSVIEKGQTVTLRCDPISGHDNLYWYRRVMGKEIKFLLHFVKESKQDESGMPNNRFLAERTGGTYSTLKVQPAELEDSGVYFCASSQEEFMNTEAFFGQGTRLTVV.

The rearrangement joins TRBV11-3 to TRBJ2-3, with TRBD2 as a possible D gene (6 bases). V lost 4 bases and J lost 2, with 16 bases in between. The germline gives CDR1 SGHNT, CDR2 YENEEA. The CDR3 covers 16 residues. DNA for the CDR3: TGTGCCAGCAGCTCTCACGGTGCGGGAACCACAGATACGCAGTATTTT. Its protein product is CASSSHGAGTTDTQYF.